This TCR beta chain comes out of a study of CD8+CD57+ T cells in acquired aplastic anemia. Study-level information: For CD4+ cells, healthy donors had an average of approximately 10 million reads.

Researchers used genomic DNA as the template to profile TCR beta VDJ and CDR3. TCRdb reanalysed the reads using MiXCR and keeps one entry per CDR3 protein. The sample includes approximately 380,000 distinct CDR3 sequences, about two thirds of them seen just once. This CDR3 is 12 amino acids long. Trimming pared 2 bases from V and 1 base from J, leaving 5 bases between. Germline CDR1 is SQVTM and CDR2 is ANQGSEA. The rearrangement uses TRBV29-1 and TRBJ1-1; D remains ambiguous. Sequences were obtained from sorted CD4+, CD8+, or CD8+CD57+ T cells (not recorded which) from PBMCs. The sequence came from a human donor in good health, serving as a control. CDR3 amino acids: CSVEKGNTEAFF. CDR3 coding DNA: TGCAGCGTTGAAAAGGGGAACACTGAAGCTTTCTTT.